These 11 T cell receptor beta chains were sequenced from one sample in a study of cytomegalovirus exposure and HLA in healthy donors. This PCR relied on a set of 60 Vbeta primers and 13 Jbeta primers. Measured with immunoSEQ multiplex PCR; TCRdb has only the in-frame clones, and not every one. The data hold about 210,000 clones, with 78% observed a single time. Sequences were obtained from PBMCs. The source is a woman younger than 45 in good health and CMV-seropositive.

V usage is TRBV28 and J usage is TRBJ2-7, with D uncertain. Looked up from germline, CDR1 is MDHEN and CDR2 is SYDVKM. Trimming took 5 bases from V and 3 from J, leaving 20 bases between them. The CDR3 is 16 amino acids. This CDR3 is CASSPLGLAAYYEQYF. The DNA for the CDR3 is TGTGCCAGCAGTCCCCTCGGTTTGGCGGCTTACTACGAGCAGTACTTC.

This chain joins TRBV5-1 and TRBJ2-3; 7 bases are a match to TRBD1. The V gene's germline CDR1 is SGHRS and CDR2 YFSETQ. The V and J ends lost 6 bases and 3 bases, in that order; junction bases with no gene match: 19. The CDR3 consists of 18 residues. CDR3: CASTSNRGGSDGTDTQYF. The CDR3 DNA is TGCGCCAGCACGAGCAACAGGGGTGGGAGTGATGGGACAGATACGCAGTATTTT.

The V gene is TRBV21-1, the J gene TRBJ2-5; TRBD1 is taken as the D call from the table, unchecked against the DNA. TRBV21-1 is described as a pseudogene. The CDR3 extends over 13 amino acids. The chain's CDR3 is CASSKSGSETQYF. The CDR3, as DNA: TGTGCCAGCAGCAAATCAGGGTCAGAGACCCAGTACTTC.

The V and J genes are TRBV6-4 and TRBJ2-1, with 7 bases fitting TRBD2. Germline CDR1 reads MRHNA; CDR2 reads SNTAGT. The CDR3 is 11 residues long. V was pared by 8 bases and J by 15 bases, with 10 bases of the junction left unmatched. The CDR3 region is CASGLGRELFF. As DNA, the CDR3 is TGTGCCAGCGGTCTGGGGCGGGAGTTGTTCTTC.

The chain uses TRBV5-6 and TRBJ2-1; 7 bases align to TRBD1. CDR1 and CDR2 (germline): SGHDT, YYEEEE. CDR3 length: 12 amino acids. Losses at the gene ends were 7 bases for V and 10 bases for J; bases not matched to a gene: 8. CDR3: CASSRTGREQFF. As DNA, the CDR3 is TGTGCCAGCTCCCGGACAGGCCGCGAGCAGTTCTTC.

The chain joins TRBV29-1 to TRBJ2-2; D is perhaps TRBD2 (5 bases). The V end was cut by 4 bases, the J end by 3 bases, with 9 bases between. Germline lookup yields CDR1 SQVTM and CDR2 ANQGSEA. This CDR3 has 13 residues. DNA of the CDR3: TGCAGCGTTGTTCGGGGAGACACCGGGGAGCTGTTTTTT. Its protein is CSVVRGDTGELFF.

The CDR3 sequence: CASHPPGGFYNEQFF. In nucleotides, the CDR3 is TGTGCCAGCCACCCCCCAGGGGGCTTTTACAATGAGCAGTTCTTC. The rearrangement joins TRBV19 to TRBJ2-1; TRBD1 matches 8 bases. The CDR3 extends over 15 amino acids. The germline gives CDR1 LNHDA, CDR2 SQIVND (reference sequence). V shed 9 bases and J 4 bases; nucleotides not matched to a gene: 11.

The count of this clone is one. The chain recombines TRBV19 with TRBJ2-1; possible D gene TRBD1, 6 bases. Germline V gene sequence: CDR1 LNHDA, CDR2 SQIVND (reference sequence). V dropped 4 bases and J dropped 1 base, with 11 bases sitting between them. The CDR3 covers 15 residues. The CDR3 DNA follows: TGTGCCAGTAGTACCACAGGGAATTCCTACAATGAGCAGTTCTTC. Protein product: CASSTTGNSYNEQFF. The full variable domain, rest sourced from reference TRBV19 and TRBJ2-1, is DGGITQSPKYLFRKEGQNVTLSCEQNLNHDAMYWYRQDPGQGLRLIYYSQIVNDFQKGDIAEGYSVSREKKESFPLTVTSAQKNPTAFYLCASSTTGNSYNEQFFGPGTRLTVL.

The CDR3 sequence is CASSSGSSYEQFF. The CDR3 bases are TGCGCCAGCAGCAGCGGGAGTAGCTATGAGCAGTTCTTC. The chain uses TRBV5-1 and TRBJ2-1; TRBD2 matches 8 bases. Germline loops: CDR1 SGHRS, CDR2 YFSETQ. The CDR3 has 13 amino acids. The J segment lost 8 bases and the V segment lost 4 bases, leaving 5 bases of the junction unmatched.

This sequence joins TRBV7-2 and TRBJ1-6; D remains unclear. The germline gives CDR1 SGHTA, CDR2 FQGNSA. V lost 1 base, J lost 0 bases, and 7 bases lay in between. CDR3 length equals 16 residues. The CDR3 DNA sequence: TGTGCCAGCAGCTTAGGATGGAGCTCCTATAATTCACCCCTCCACTTT. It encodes CASSLGWSSYNSPLHF.

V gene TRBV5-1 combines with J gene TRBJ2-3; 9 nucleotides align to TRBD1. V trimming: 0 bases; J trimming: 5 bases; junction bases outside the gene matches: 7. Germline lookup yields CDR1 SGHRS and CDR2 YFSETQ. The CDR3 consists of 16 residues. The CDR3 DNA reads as TGCGCCAGCAGCTTGGTAGGACAGGGGTCCGGAGATACGCAGTATTTT. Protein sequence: CASSLVGQGSGDTQYF.